Listed below are T cell receptor beta chains from one sample, sequenced in a study of cytomegalovirus exposure and HLA in healthy donors. Repertoires were generated with immunoSEQ multiplex PCR, while TCRdb's copy carries only in-frame clones and drops some. The sample includes about 90,000 clones, about four fifths of them seen just once. The sequencing input was PBMCs. The receptors were sampled from a man between 18 and 35 years old in good health and CMV-seronegative. The CDR3 runs from the conserved cysteine through the conserved F or W. A D gene is named only where the DNA matches it firmly. Rows may omit the clone size; those that give it use once, few, many or a size class.

V gene,D gene,clone size,J gene,CDR3 DNA,CDR3 protein
TRBV5-1,NA,NA,TRBJ2-5,TGCGCCAGCAGCCGCGTAAGGGGACTGCGAGAGACCCAGTACTTC,CASSRVRGLRETQYF
TRBV27,TRBD1,NA,TRBJ1-1,TGTGCCAGCAGTAAAAAACGGACAGGGGAGAACACTGAAGCTTTCTTT,CASSKKRTGENTEAFF
TRBV6-1,TRBD2,NA,TRBJ2-1,TGTGCCAGCCGCCGGGGACTAGTCGCCTACAATGAGCAGTTCTTC,CASRRGLVAYNEQFF
TRBV5-4,NA,NA,TRBJ1-2,TGTGCCAGCAGCTTGGGGGCGGGCAGAACTGGTGATGGCTACACCTTC,CASSLGAGRTGDGYTF
TRBV10-3,NA,few,TRBJ1-4,TGTGCCATCAGTGAAATGCAGGGCTCGAGTGAAAAACTGTTTTTT,CAISEMQGSSEKLFF
TRBV6-4,NA,NA,TRBJ2-1,TGTGCCAGCAGTGAAGGACCGGGATACTCCCGCGATGAGCAGTTCTTC,CASSEGPGYSRDEQFF
TRBV6-5,NA,NA,TRBJ2-6,TGTGCCAGCAGATCGACAGGCGCTGGGGCCAACGTCCTGACTTTC,CASRSTGAGANVLTF
TRBV27,NA,NA,TRBJ1-5,TGTGCCAGCAGTCCTTTGCCCGGGACAAAAACTAATCAGCCCCAGCATTTT,CASSPLPGTKTNQPQHF
TRBV9,NA,NA,TRBJ1-1,TGTGCCAGCAGCCCTAAGACAGGTACTGAAGCTTTCTTT,CASSPKTGTEAFF
TRBV23-1,NA,NA,TRBJ2-7,TGCGCCAGCAGTCAATCGAGGGCAGGGGTCGAGCAGTACTTC,CASSQSRAGVEQYF
TRBV29-1,NA,NA,TRBJ2-7,TGCAGCGGTTTGACAGGTCCCTACGAGCAGTACTTC,CSGLTGPYEQYF
TRBV15,TRBD1,NA,TRBJ1-2,TGTGCCACCAGCAGGGAACCGGGACAGGGGGCATCTAACTATGGCTACACCTTC,CATSREPGQGASNYGYTF
TRBV30,NA,once,TRBJ2-1,TGTGCCTGGACCCTCACAGGAGCATCCTACAATGAGCAGTTCTTC,CAWTLTGASYNEQFF
TRBV14,TRBD2,NA,TRBJ2-1,TGTGCCAGCAGAACAACGGGAGGATCCTACAATGAGCAGTTCTTC,CASRTTGGSYNEQFF
TRBV6-5,TRBD1,NA,TRBJ1-5,TGTGCCAGCAGTGGGGGACAGGGAGATCAGCCCCAGCATTTT,CASSGGQGDQPQHF
TRBV7-6,TRBD1,once,TRBJ1-3,TGTGCCAGCAGGAATTACAGGGGAGATGGAAACACCATATATTTT,CASRNYRGDGNTIYF
TRBV6-5,NA,NA,TRBJ1-2,TGTGCCAGCAGACCCACAGCAAACTATGGCTACACCTTC,CASRPTANYGYTF
TRBV14,NA,NA,TRBJ2-1,TGTGCCAGCAGCCAATTCGGTTTGATAGATGAGCAGTTCTTC,CASSQFGLIDEQFF
TRBV9,NA,once,TRBJ2-1,TGTGCCAGCAGCGTAGCTACGGGCGAAGGGGTGGGTACAGGCTACAATGAGCAGTTCTTC,CASSVATGEGVGTGYNEQFF